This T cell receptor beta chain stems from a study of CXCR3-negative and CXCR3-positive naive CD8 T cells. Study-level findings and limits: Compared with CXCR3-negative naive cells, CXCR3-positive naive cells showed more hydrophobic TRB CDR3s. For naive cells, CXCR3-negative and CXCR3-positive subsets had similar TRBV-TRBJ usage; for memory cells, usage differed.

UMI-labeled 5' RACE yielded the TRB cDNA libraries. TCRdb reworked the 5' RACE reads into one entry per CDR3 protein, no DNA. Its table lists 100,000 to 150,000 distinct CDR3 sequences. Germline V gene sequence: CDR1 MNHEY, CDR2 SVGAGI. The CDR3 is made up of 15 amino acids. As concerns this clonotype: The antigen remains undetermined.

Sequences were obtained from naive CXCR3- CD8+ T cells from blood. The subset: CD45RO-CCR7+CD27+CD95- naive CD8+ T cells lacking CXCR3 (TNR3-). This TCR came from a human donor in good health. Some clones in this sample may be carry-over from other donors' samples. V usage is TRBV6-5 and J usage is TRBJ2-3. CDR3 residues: CASSYSTLDTDTQYF.